This paragraph covers one T cell receptor beta chain sequence. This clonotype showed up many times. The antigen it recognizes is unknown. The sample holds no much larger clone one base away, and base qualities are not on file. The TCR beta CDR3 regions were amplified from RNA transcripts. The first round of RT-PCR for the TCR CDR3 was performed with the HTBI primer set and the Qiagen OneStep RT-PCR kit. Libraries were constructed in a second round of multiplex PCR, after which size selection and purification were performed. Sequencing of the libraries was done on an Illumina HiSeq2000 using paired-end 100 bp reads. Per the source publication's procedure: SOAPnuke was used to process the raw data, removing reads that contained adapters or uncalled bases, had a mean Phred below 15, or lacked an exact match to the constant primer or identifier. COPE v1.2.5 was used to merge high-quality paired reads, and clonotypes were defined as unique nucleotide sequences. Clonotypes were aligned to IMGT TRBV, TRBD and TRBJ reference segments using MiTCR v1.1. Analysis was restricted to V-J combinations with a frequency above 0.0001, which covered 99% to 99.2% of repertoires. The TCS score was defined as the ratio of F50 (clonal expansion) to E x V (chaos), calculated using BLOSUM62-based TCRdist between CDR3 peptides within each V-J. Welch's t-statistics and random forest reduced some 510 V-J features to fewer than 15, which were used in a naive Bayes classifier (R e1071). The raw public data were reprocessed by TCRdb itself: fastp quality trimming at Q25, MiXCR clonotype calling, in-frame beta chains only. Each record represents a unique CDR3 protein, reported with the most common genes and DNA among its rows. TCRdb assigned the V and J calls; the authors' analysis was not used. Here the sample has a few hundred thousand distinct CDR3 sequences; approximately 14% occur a single time. The ten largest clones take up 34% of the sample.

These data are taken from a study of T cells in Graves' hyperthyroidism and ophthalmopathy (dated by TCRdb to between 2018 and 2021). Context from the whole study: Peripheral blood samples were taken at the time of initial diagnosis, prior to any treatment. Thyroid tissue and blood T-cell repertoires from several Graves' hyperthyroidism patients were also compared in the study. Prospective prediction of ophthalmopathy was tested in an independent validation cohort consisting of 18 hyperthyroidism patients and around 16 patients who later progressed to ophthalmopathy. To identify distinguishing TCR V-J signatures, a discovery cohort of some 99 patients was used, comprising roughly 45 with Graves' ophthalmopathy and 55 to 65 with stable Graves' hyperthyroidism. According to the paper, TCR Vbeta CDR3 sequencing was carried out on some 140 peripheral blood samples, which came from 40 to 45 ophthalmopathy, roughly 75 hyperthyroidism and approximately 17 progressor patients. The 75 to 100 discovery patients were randomly split 7:3 into training and test sets. After sampling, hyperthyroidism patients received methimazole starting at 30 mg daily, and ophthalmopathy patients received high-dose intravenous methylprednisolone. General study outcomes and caveats: Sample size was not statistically predetermined, and investigators were not blinded to group allocation. Most expanded thyroid clonotypes (frequency above 0.001) were also detected in blood, suggesting blood repertoires may reflect thyroid immune responses. Ophthalmopathy was separated from stable hyperthyroidism by a 13 V-J signature model, with 85% to 90% sensitivity and 81% to 83% specificity obtained in cross-validation and 80%/75% obtained in testing. In validation, progression to ophthalmopathy was predicted by the model with 55% to 71% sensitivity and around 75% specificity, a median of 6.5 months before onset.

Moderately to severely active disease, a Clinical Activity Score of at least 3, a NOSPECS grade of at least 4, and a duration under 3 months were present in ophthalmopathy patients. Any patient with an uncontrolled infection, another autoimmune disease, pregnancy or lactation was excluded. Clinical symptoms, serum thyroxine and TRAb, thyroid ultrasound, and orbital computed tomography formed the basis for the diagnoses. Ficoll-Paque density gradient centrifugation was used to isolate PBMCs from approximately 11 ml of fresh peripheral blood. Total RNA was extracted with Trizol reagent, and quality was checked on an Agilent 2100 Bioanalyzer. Sequencing was performed on blood. This clonotype was obtained from a woman in her thirties or forties with Graves' ophthalmopathy.

The DNA sequence follows: TGTGCCAGCACCGAGGGGGAAGCGGGAGGGGGTGAGACCCAGTACTTC. This yields the protein CASTEGEAGGGETQYF. Rearrangement joined TRBV12-3 or TRBV12-4 to TRBJ2-5; TRBD2 matches 10 bases in the middle. From its cysteine to its phenylalanine, the CDR3 spans 16 amino acids. Only CDR3 DNA remains: 48 bases, in frame from the first base. Unmatched junction bases come to 13, with V trimmed by 7 bases and J by 5 bases.